This T cell receptor (beta chain) was captured in a study of neurological immune-mediated disorders. Germline V lookup: CDR1 ENHRY, CDR2 SYGVKD. CDR3 length equals 11 residues. V was pared by 10 bases and J by 11 bases, with 17 bases between. A note on this clonotype: A single base separates this from a much larger clone, so it may be a read error.

TCRdb ran MiXCR on the 5' RACE reads and lists one entry per CDR3 protein. There are more than 45,000 distinct CDR3 sequences in the sample; roughly 4.6% occur only once, and 2.9% lies in the top ten. The V and J genes are TRBV10-3 and TRBJ1-1; D possibly corresponds to TRBD1 (6 bases). The receptor was derived from a man between 45 and 60 years old with multiple sclerosis. Sequencing was carried out using PBMCs. The CDR3: CATSTGLRAFF. DNA of the CDR3: TGTGCCACGAGTACAGGGTTAAGGGCTTTCTTT.